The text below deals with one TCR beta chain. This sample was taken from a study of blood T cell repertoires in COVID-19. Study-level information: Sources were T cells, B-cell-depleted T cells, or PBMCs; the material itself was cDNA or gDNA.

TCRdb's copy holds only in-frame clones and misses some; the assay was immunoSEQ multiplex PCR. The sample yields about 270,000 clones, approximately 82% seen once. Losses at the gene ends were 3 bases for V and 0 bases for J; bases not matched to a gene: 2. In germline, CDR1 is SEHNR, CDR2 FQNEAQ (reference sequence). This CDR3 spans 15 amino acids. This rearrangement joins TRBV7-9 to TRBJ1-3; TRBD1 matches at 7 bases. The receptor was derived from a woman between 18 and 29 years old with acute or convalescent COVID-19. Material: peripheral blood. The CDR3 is CASSFGQVSGNTIYF. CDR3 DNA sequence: TGTGCCAGCAGCTTCGGACAGGTCTCTGGAAACACCATATATTTT.